The 14 T cell receptor beta chains presented below share a single source sample, sequenced in a study of cytomegalovirus exposure and HLA in healthy donors (dated by TCRdb to about 2017). The library was made by the immunoSEQ multiplex PCR assay. For the multiplex PCR, a mixture combining 60 forward primers for TCR Vbeta segments and 13 reverse primers for TCR Jbeta segments was used. TCRdb took over this immuneACCESS table, retaining in-frame rearrangements with V and J assigned. Such tables are incomplete; in checked studies, under half of the missing clones stem from an unresolved V gene, and the remainder is unexplained. In all, the sample holds about 160,000 clones, and 80% of those were seen once. Of the sample, 4% to 5% is held by the ten largest clones. The specimen was PBMCs. These receptors were taken from a man younger than 45 in good health and CMV-seronegative.

The DNA for the CDR3 is TGTGCCAGCAGTGAACCGACAGGGTCCCAAGAGACCCAGTACTTC. Protein product: CASSEPTGSQETQYF. The genes are TRBV2 and TRBJ2-5, with 7 positions matching TRBD1. This CDR3 spans 15 amino acids. Germline CDR1 and CDR2: SNHLY and FYNNEI. J was trimmed by 1 base and V by 2 bases; bases with no gene match: 4.

V is TRBV5-1 and J is TRBJ1-6; 9 bases are shared with TRBD1. Germline V gives CDR1 SGHRS, CDR2 YFSETQ. This CDR3 has 16 residues. The V gene end was trimmed by 4 bases and the J gene end by 8 bases; junction bases not matched to a gene: 10. The CDR3 DNA reads TGCGCCAGCAGCACCGTAGGACAGGGGAATTATTCACCCCTCCACTTT. It translates to CASSTVGQGNYSPLHF.

This clone was counted a single time. V gene TRBV27 combines with J gene TRBJ2-1, with D possibly matching TRBD2 (6 bases). The CDR3 covers 13 residues. V dropped 5 bases and J dropped 8 bases, with 13 bases sitting between them. Looked up from germline, CDR1 is MNHEY and CDR2 is SMNVEV (reference sequence). The CDR3 DNA is TGTGCCAGCAGTCTGACTAGAATGGATGAGCAGTTCTTC. This encodes CASSLTRMDEQFF.

The V and J genes are TRBV7-2 and TRBJ2-5; TRBD2 agrees at 12 bases. This CDR3 comprises 16 residues. Losses at the gene ends were 4 bases for V and 5 bases for J; bases not matched to a gene: 8. The V gene's germline CDR1 is SGHTA and CDR2 FQGNSA. The CDR3, as DNA: TGTGCCAGCAGCTCACTACTAGCGGGGGGATCGGAGACCCAGTACTTC. Its protein is CASSSLLAGGSETQYF. Full variable domain (missing parts from reference TRBV7-2 and TRBJ2-5): GAGVSQSPSNKVTEKGKDVELRCDPISGHTALYWYRQSLGQGLEFLIYFQGNSAPDKSGLPSDRFSAERTGGSVSTLTIQRTQQEDSAVYLCASSSLLAGGSETQYFGPGTRLLVL.

The V call is TRBV19, the J call TRBJ2-6; D might be TRBD1 (6 bases). Deletions cut 3 bases from V and 13 bases from J, with 16 bases between. Germline V CDR1 and CDR2: LNHDA, SQIVND (reference sequence). The CDR3 consists of 14 residues. CDR3 amino acids: CASSMQNRARVLTF. The DNA for the CDR3 is TGTGCCAGTAGTATGCAGAACAGGGCAAGAGTCCTGACTTTC.

The chain has TRBV27 and TRBJ1-4; 10 positions match TRBD1. V shed 5 bases, J shed 6 bases, and the junction held 3 bases outside the gene matches. The germline V gene encodes CDR1 MNHEY and CDR2 SMNVEV (reference sequence). The CDR3 spans 14 residues. The CDR3 protein is CASSQDRGYEKLFF. The CDR3 coding sequence is TGTGCCAGCAGTCAGGACAGGGGGTATGAAAAACTGTTTTTT.

The chain employs TRBV9 and TRBJ2-6; the match to TRBD2 covers 12 bases. CDR3 length: 19 amino acids. The germline V gene encodes CDR1 SGDLS and CDR2 YYNGEE. The ends lost 3 bases at V and 1 base at J; junction bases unmatched: 8. Written as DNA, the CDR3 is TGTGCCAGCAGCGCAGAAGGGGGGACTAGCGGGTCTGGGGCCAACGTCCTGACTTTC. Residues: CASSAEGGTSGSGANVLTF.

This clone was observed a few times. This chain joins TRBV11-3 and TRBJ2-2; 7 bases map to TRBD2. CDR1 SGHNT and CDR2 YENEEA come from the germline V gene. The CDR3 contains 16 residues. Trimming removed 6 bases from V and 3 bases from J; junction bases left unmatched: 10. CDR3 sequence (DNA): TGTGCCAGCAGTCCCCGAGGGACTACCGACACCGGGGAGCTGTTTTTT. Its translation is CASSPRGTTDTGELFF.

The chain has TRBV21-1 and TRBJ2-7; TRBD2, as called in the table, went unchecked against the DNA. TRBV21-1 is recorded as a pseudogene. This CDR3 region has 17 residues. The CDR3 sequence: CASSKGGREGHSYEQYF. In DNA form, the CDR3 reads TGTGCCAGCAGCAAAGGAGGACGGGAGGGCCACTCCTACGAGCAGTACTTC.

The chain couples TRBV19 to TRBJ2-7; D might be TRBD1 (6 bases). This CDR3 has 13 residues. Trimming shortened V by 6 bases and J by 4 bases, and 13 bases separated the two germline ends. Looked up from germline, CDR1 is LNHDA and CDR2 is SQIVND (reference sequence). The CDR3 here is CASSRTAGYEQYF. Written as DNA, the CDR3 is TGTGCCAGTAGCAGGACAGCCGGATACGAGCAGTACTTC. Full variable domain (rest looked up from reference TRBV19 and TRBJ2-7): DGGITQSPKYLFRKEGQNVTLSCEQNLNHDAMYWYRQDPGQGLRLIYYSQIVNDFQKGDIAEGYSVSREKKESFPLTVTSAQKNPTAFYLCASSRTAGYEQYFGPGTRLTVT.

The V call is TRBV28, the J call TRBJ2-5, with 7 bases matching TRBD2. The J call is uncertain, as TRBJ2-7 better fits the DNA end. Germline V gives CDR1 MDHEN, CDR2 SYDVKM. The CDR3 has 14 amino acids. For the CDR3, the DNA is TGTGCCAGCAGCTTGGCGGGGGAAGGCTACGAGCAGTACTTC. It yields the protein CASSLAGEGYEQYF.

This clone has a single count. The V call is TRBV30, the J call TRBJ2-1; D is unresolved. Trimming removed 1 base from V and 6 bases from J, with 10 bases in between. The CDR3 is 13 amino acids. Germline V gene data show CDR1 as GTSNPN and CDR2 as SVGIG (reference sequence). CDR3 bases: TGTGCCTGGAGTGCAGTGAGCGTCAATGAGCAGTTCTTC. Translated: CAWSAVSVNEQFF.

This clone was recorded only once. V gene TRBV6-5 combines with J gene TRBJ1-1; 11 nucleotides match TRBD1. CDR1 and CDR2 (germline): MNHEY, SVGAGI. The CDR3 loop spans 14 amino acids. Trimming took 5 bases from V and 10 from J; bases not matched to a gene: 9. Here the CDR3 reads CASSRRTGGGVAFF. The CDR3 DNA sequence: TGTGCCAGCAGTCGGAGGACAGGGGGCGGGGTAGCTTTCTTT.

The genes are TRBV19 and TRBJ1-1; 9 bases line up with TRBD1. The CDR3 covers 16 residues. V shed 7 bases, J shed 5 bases, and the junction held 14 bases outside the gene matches. Germline-derived CDR1 and CDR2 are LNHDA and SQIVND (reference sequence). This chain's CDR3 is CASIRTGTGSRTEAFF. CDR3 coding DNA: TGTGCCAGTATAAGAACCGGGACAGGGAGTAGAACTGAAGCTTTCTTT.